These 10 T cell receptor beta chains were all obtained from the same sample, sequenced in a study of T cell repertoires in cytomegalovirus infection. A single record per CDR3 protein comes from TCRdb applying MiXCR to the reads. The table lists roughly 180,000 distinct CDR3 sequences, about 28% of them singletons, with 30% to 35% in the top ten. Material: PBMCs. The receptors here all came from a human donor in good health (CMV status not recorded). Some clones in this sample may be carry-over from other donors' samples.

Only a few counts were recorded for this clonotype. The CDR3 spells CASSGARRLGYTF. CDR3 in DNA: TGTGCCAGCAGCGGAGCGAGGCGTTTAGGCTACACCTTC. V gene TRBV7-9 combines with J gene TRBJ1-2, with D hard to call. This CDR3 spans 13 amino acids. V lost 5 bases to trimming and J lost 8 bases, with 15 bases between them. CDR1 and CDR2 (germline): SEHNR, FQNEAQ (reference sequence).

As concerns this clonotype: At one end the junction does not follow the germline gene, possibly because of a read error. The gene calls are TRBV7-6 and TRBJ2-3, with 7 bases that match TRBD1. The CDR3 is made up of 13 amino acids. CDR1 is SGHVS and CDR2 is FNYEAQ in the germline V gene. The CDR3 bases are TGTGCCAGCACCCTTGACAGGGAAGATATGCAGTATTTT. This sequence encodes CASTLDREDMQYF.

This clonotype was seen repeatedly, ten times or more. The chain combines TRBV7-9 with TRBJ2-3; 15 bases align to TRBD2. The CDR3 is 13 amino acids. From germline, CDR1 is SEHNR and CDR2 FQNEAQ (reference sequence). J lost 12 bases, V lost 4 bases, and 2 bases had no gene match. CDR3 nucleotides: TGTGCCAGCAGCTCGGGACTAGCGGGGGGTCAGTATTTT. It specifies CASSSGLAGGQYF.

This clonotype showed up many times. This sequence joins TRBV6-2 or TRBV6-3 and TRBJ2-3; 7 bases fit TRBD2. The CDR3 sequence is 14 residues long. CDR1 MNHEY and CDR2 SVGEGT come from the germline V gene. J lost 5 bases, V lost 6 bases, and 8 bases had no gene match. CDR3 sequence (DNA): TGTGCCAGCAGAGCGGGGTCGGTTGAAGATACGCAGTATTTT. This codes for CASRAGSVEDTQYF.

J is TRBJ2-1 and V is TRBV9; D not certain. CDR1 and CDR2 (germline): SGDLS, YYNGEE. CDR3 length: 13 residues. Trimming pared 2 bases from V and 5 bases from J, leaving 8 bases between. CDR3 loop: CASSVQVNNEQFF. The CDR3 nucleotides are TGTGCCAGCAGCGTGCAGGTTAACAATGAGCAGTTCTTC.

There are a few counts of this clonotype. The DNA of the CDR3 is TGTGCCAGCAGTCTTACTAGCGGGGGAGATACGCAGTATTTT. This sequence encodes CASSLTSGGDTQYF. The chain carries TRBV7-6 and TRBJ2-3, with TRBD2 identical over 11 bases. Trimming at V came to 6 bases and at J to 5 bases, leaving 4 bases not matched to a gene. This CDR3 is built from 14 residues. The germline V gene encodes CDR1 SGHVS and CDR2 FNYEAQ.

This clonotype was detected a few times. This chain links TRBV7-3 with TRBJ2-3, with D tentatively TRBD1 or TRBD2 (6 bases each). The CDR3 has 15 amino acids. Trimming pared 4 bases from V and 6 bases from J, leaving 17 bases between. In germline, CDR1 is SGHTA, CDR2 FQGTGA. The CDR3 region is CASSSRALGGDTQYF. CDR3 bases: TGTGCCAGCAGCTCCCGGGCCTTAGGGGGGGATACGCAGTATTTT.

This clonotype showed up many times. This chain connects TRBV28 to TRBJ1-5, with D maybe TRBD1 (6 bases). CDR1 and CDR2 from the germline V gene are MDHEN and SYDVKM. The CDR3 spans 15 residues. V lost 7 bases to trimming and J lost 5 bases, with 18 bases between them. The DNA of the CDR3 is TGTGCCAGCACCCCCTCGAGGGGGGCTCATCAGCCCCAGCATTTT. Protein product: CASTPSRGAHQPQHF.

This clonotype occurred a few times. J is TRBJ1-3 and V is TRBV6-9; tentative D call: TRBD1 (6 bases). V dropped 4 bases and J dropped 0 bases, with 16 bases sitting between them. Germline V gives CDR1 MNHGY, CDR2 SVAAGI. The CDR3 sequence is 17 residues long. The CDR3 DNA reads TGTGCCAGCAGTTTCATTGGGCAGGGGCACTCTGGAAACACCATATATTTT. It is translated as CASSFIGQGHSGNTIYF.

This clonotype was seen a few times. This rearrangement joins TRBV30 to TRBJ2-5, with 7 bases fitting TRBD1. From germline, CDR1 is GTSNPN and CDR2 SVGIG (reference sequence). The CDR3 extends over 12 amino acids. The V segment lost 0 bases and the J segment 5 bases; nucleotides outside the gene matches: 0. This chain's CDR3 is CAWSVQGETQYF. CDR3 in DNA: TGTGCCTGGAGTGTACAGGGGGAGACCCAGTACTTC.